The 23 T cell receptor beta chains given below trace back to one sample, sequenced in a study of early T cells in non-severe SARS-CoV-2 infection. MiXCR, run by TCRdb on the 5' RACE reads, gives a single entry per CDR3 protein. Among about 50,000 distinct CDR3 sequences, about 9.3% were seen once, and the ten largest hold approximately 15%. The sample comprised whole blood. The receptors stem from an adult who was a healthcare worker with PCR-confirmed SARS-CoV-2 infection or an uninfected control (not recorded which).

This clonotype came up many times. The rearrangement links TRBV7-2 to TRBJ2-1, with TRBD2 matching 8 bases. The germline V gene encodes CDR1 SGHTA and CDR2 FQGNSA. V was pared by 5 bases and J by 5 bases, with 5 bases of the junction left unmatched. This CDR3 is 14 amino acids long. CDR3 nucleotides: TGTGCCAGCAGCCCCGGACTAGCACACAATGAGCAGTTCTTC. Amino acid sequence: CASSPGLAHNEQFF.

This clonotype was seen a few times. V and J are TRBV20-1 and TRBJ1-3; no clear D. The V end lost 0 bases, the J end lost 4 bases, and 16 bases lay between the germline ends. In germline, CDR1 is DFQATT, CDR2 SNEGSKA (reference sequence). This CDR3 comprises 16 residues. CDR3 loop: CSARDNARAGGNTIYF. Written as DNA, the CDR3 is TGCAGTGCTAGAGATAACGCCCGGGCGGGAGGAAACACCATATATTTT.

This clonotype was seen repeatedly, ten times or more. The J gene is TRBJ2-4, the V gene TRBV29-1; D is ambiguous. Per germline, CDR1 SQVTM and CDR2 ANQGSEA. The ends were cut back, 5 bases at V and 0 bases at J, with 8 bases in the middle. The CDR3 covers 13 residues. CDR3 protein: CSVSSQAKNIQYF. The CDR3 DNA follows: TGCAGCGTTTCCTCGCAAGCCAAAAACATTCAGTACTTC.

The gene calls are TRBV4-2 and TRBJ2-1; TRBD2 aligns across 8 bases. Germline CDR1 and CDR2: LGHNA and YNFKEQ. The J segment lost 4 bases and the V segment lost 0 bases, leaving 8 bases of the junction unmatched. The CDR3 contains 17 residues. The chain's CDR3 is CASSQDRGTSDYNEQFF. As DNA, the CDR3 is TGTGCCAGCAGCCAAGATAGGGGGACTAGTGATTACAATGAGCAGTTCTTC.

The sample holds many counts of this clonotype. The chain couples TRBV28 to TRBJ2-3, with D tentatively TRBD2 (8 bases). V gave up 3 bases and J gave up 12 bases, with 22 bases separating them. Germline V gene data show CDR1 as MDHEN and CDR2 as SYDVKM. The CDR3 sequence is 15 residues long. The CDR3 loop reads CASSLTSAARGFQYF. The CDR3 DNA reads as TGTGCCAGCAGTTTGACTAGCGCGGCCAGGGGGTTCCAGTATTTT.

This clonotype has a count of ten or more. The CDR3 is CASSHRTGPGNSPLHF. The CDR3 DNA reads TGTGCCAGCAGCCACCGGACGGGTCCGGGGAATTCACCCCTCCACTTT. This chain uses TRBV3-1 with TRBJ1-6; D gene unclear. There are 16 residues in the CDR3. Germline loops: CDR1 LGHDT, CDR2 YNNKEL (reference sequence). Trimming removed 3 bases at V and 7 bases at J, with 16 bases between.

As concerns this clonotype: A much larger clone is a single base away; this may be a read error. DNA for the CDR3: TGTGCCATCAGAGGGACTAGTGATGAGCTTAATGCGATCACCGAGGAGCTGTTTTTT. This sequence encodes CAIRGTSDELNAITEELFF. The rearrangement joins TRBV10-3 to TRBJ2-2; 8 nucleotides align to TRBD2. The germline V gene encodes CDR1 ENHRY and CDR2 SYGVKD. CDR3 size: 19 residues.

This clonotype has a count of ten or more. The chain couples TRBV28 to TRBJ2-5; no firm D call. The CDR3 contains 10 residues. Germline V gene data show CDR1 as MDHEN and CDR2 as SYDVKM. The V end was cut by 7 bases, the J end by 3 bases, with 3 bases between. The CDR3 sequence is CASKEETQYF. The CDR3 DNA reads as TGTGCCAGCAAGGAAGAGACCCAGTACTTC.

This clonotype was seen a few times. The V and J genes are TRBV6-1 and TRBJ1-6; TRBD1 might be the D (6 bases). CDR1 and CDR2 from the germline V gene are MNHNS and SASEGT. V was shortened by 1 base and J by 3 bases, with 13 bases between the two germline ends. The CDR3 is 17 amino acids. The CDR3 sequence is CASSEVGTNGYNSPLHF. For the CDR3, the DNA is TGTGCCAGCAGTGAAGTTGGGACAAACGGCTATAATTCACCCCTCCACTTT.

This clonotype was counted between two and nine times. The rearrangement links TRBV7-2 to TRBJ2-7; D gene unclear. Germline CDR1 and CDR2: SGHTA and FQGNSA. V was shortened by 5 bases and J by 1 base, with 12 bases between the two germline ends. This CDR3 is built from 14 residues. CDR3 region: CASSPASRSYEQYF. The CDR3 DNA reads TGTGCCAGCAGCCCCGCGAGCCGATCCTACGAGCAGTACTTC. The variable domain in full, completed from reference TRBV7-2 and TRBJ2-7, reads GAGVSQSPSNKVTEKGKDVELRCDPISGHTALYWYRQSLGQGLEFLIYFQGNSAPDKSGLPSDRFSAERTGGSVSTLTIQRTQQEDSAVYLCASSPASRSYEQYFGPGTRLTVT.

The table lists this clonotype with a few counts. V usage is TRBV19 and J usage is TRBJ1-2; D is unresolved. V lost 7 bases and J lost 2, with 8 bases in between. CDR3 length equals 12 residues. The germline V gene has CDR1 LNHDA and CDR2 SQIVND (reference sequence). CDR3 in amino acids: CASTDGNYGYTF. CDR3 nucleotide sequence: TGTGCCAGTACGGACGGAAACTATGGCTACACCTTC.

A single count supports this clonotype. The chain carries TRBV30 and TRBJ2-3; TRBD2 aligns across 9 bases. The V and J ends lost 4 bases and 6 bases, in that order; junction bases with no gene match: 5. The germline V gene encodes CDR1 GTSNPN and CDR2 SVGIG (reference sequence). There are 13 residues in the CDR3. CDR3 in amino acids: CAWTSGILDTQYF. The CDR3 DNA sequence: TGTGCCTGGACTAGCGGGATTTTGGATACGCAGTATTTT. Together with reference TRBV30 and TRBJ2-3, the CDR3 gives the full variable domain: SQTIHQWPATLVQPVGSPLSLECTVEGTSNPNLYWYRQAAGRGLQLLFYSVGIGQISSEVPQNLSASRPQDRQFILSSKKLLLSDSGFYLCAWTSGILDTQYFGPGTRLTVL.

The sample holds many counts of this clonotype. The chain employs TRBV5-5 and TRBJ1-1; D unresolved. Looked up from germline, CDR1 is SGHKS and CDR2 is YYEKEE (reference sequence). The CDR3 is made up of 12 amino acids. V was trimmed by 4 bases and J by 7 bases, leaving 11 bases between them. CDR3: CASSRETNEAFF. The CDR3, as DNA: TGTGCCAGCAGCAGGGAAACAAATGAAGCTTTCTTT.

This clonotype was picked up many times. The V call is TRBV7-9, the J call TRBJ1-1, with a weak D call TRBD1 (5 bases). CDR3 length equals 14 residues. Germline CDR1 reads SEHNR; CDR2 reads FQNEAQ (reference sequence). V was trimmed by 3 bases and J by 1 base, leaving 9 bases between them. CDR3 protein: CASSFMGENTEAFF. In nucleotides, the CDR3 is TGTGCCAGCAGCTTTATGGGGGAGAACACTGAAGCTTTCTTT.

With regard to this clonotype: It may be a read error: a sequence one base away is much more abundant. The genes are TRBV6-6 and TRBJ1-1; the match to TRBD1 covers 8 bases. The CDR3 is 14 residues long. The germline V gene encodes CDR1 MNHNY and CDR2 SVGAGI (reference sequence). J gave up 11 bases and V 0 bases, and 8 bases lay outside the gene matches. The CDR3 coding sequence is TGTGCCAGCAGTTACTCCGACAGGGGCGATGAGGCTTTCTTT. Its protein is CASSYSDRGDEAFF.

This clonotype occurred many times. The genes are TRBV5-1 and TRBJ2-1, with TRBD2 matching over 7 bases. The germline CDR1 and CDR2 sequences are SGHRS and YFSETQ. CDR3 size: 16 residues. V shed 1 base and J 4 bases; nucleotides not matched to a gene: 8. CDR3 sequence reads: CASSLTGLGWYNEQFF. CDR3 nucleotide sequence: TGCGCCAGCAGCTTGACCGGACTAGGATGGTACAATGAGCAGTTCTTC. The variable domain in full, with the rest retrieved from reference TRBV5-1 and TRBJ2-1, is KAGVTQTPRYLIKTRGQQVTLSCSPISGHRSVSWYQQTPGQGLQFLFEYFSETQRNKGNFPGRFSGRQFSNSRSEMNVSTLELGDSALYLCASSLTGLGWYNEQFFGPGTRLTVL.

This clonotype was recorded a few times. The chain joins TRBV19 to TRBJ2-1; 8 nucleotides line up with TRBD1. CDR1 and CDR2 (germline): LNHDA, SQIVND (reference sequence). This CDR3 region has 16 residues. Losses at the gene ends were 2 bases for V and 8 bases for J; bases not matched to a gene: 11. The chain's CDR3 is CASSIIERGQGYEQFF. CDR3 nucleotide sequence: TGTGCCAGTAGTATAATTGAAAGAGGACAGGGCTATGAGCAGTTCTTC.

The chain links TRBV18 to TRBJ2-3, with 9 positions matching TRBD1. The J segment lost 3 bases and the V segment lost 6 bases, leaving 4 bases of the junction unmatched. The CDR3 runs to 14 residues. CDR1 is KGHSH and CDR2 is LQKENI in the germline V gene. The CDR3 loop reads CASSPGTGTDTQYF. In DNA, the CDR3 is TGTGCCAGCTCTCCCGGGACAGGGACAGATACGCAGTATTTT.

The chain combines TRBV28 with TRBJ1-1; no clear D. V was trimmed by 4 bases and J by 1 base, leaving 4 bases between them. Germline CDR1 reads MDHEN; CDR2 reads SYDVKM. The CDR3 spans 12 residues. The CDR3 DNA sequence: TGTGCCAGCAGTTATACGAACACTGAAGCTTTCTTT. This codes for CASSYTNTEAFF.

This clonotype was recorded at least ten times. The chain recombines TRBV29-1 with TRBJ2-7, with TRBD1 matching 9 bases. Germline V gives CDR1 SQVTM, CDR2 ANQGSEA. The J segment lost 2 bases and the V segment lost 8 bases, leaving 7 bases of the junction unmatched. The CDR3 length is 13 residues. CDR3 region: CSIRQGGTYEQYF. The CDR3 bases are TGCAGCATCCGACAGGGGGGCACCTACGAGCAGTACTTC.

This chain joins TRBV12-5 and TRBJ2-1, with 11 bases aligning to TRBD1. V gave up 3 bases and J gave up 6 bases; unmatched junction bases: 4. This CDR3 is built from 15 residues. Per the germline V gene, CDR1 is LGHNT and CDR2 is FRNRAP. The CDR3: CASGFGTGGANEQFF. CDR3 DNA sequence: TGTGCTAGTGGTTTCGGGACAGGGGGGGCCAATGAGCAGTTCTTC.

This clonotype was picked up many times. The chain is built from TRBV7-2 and TRBJ2-7, with 8 bases matching TRBD1. Unmatched junction bases numbered 5, after V lost 3 bases and J lost 4 bases. This CDR3 comprises 14 residues. Germline assignment: CDR1 SGHTA and CDR2 FQGNSA. The CDR3 DNA reads as TGTGCCAGCAGCTTCGGACAGGGCGAGTACGAGCAGTACTTC. Its translation: CASSFGQGEYEQYF.

The rearrangement joins TRBV28 to TRBJ2-7; D remains unclear. There are 11 residues in the CDR3. Germline-derived CDR1 and CDR2 are MDHEN and SYDVKM. Between the trimmed V and J ends, which lost 5 bases and 6 bases, there was a span of 8 bases. The CDR3 loop reads CASSLGPEQYF. The CDR3 nucleotides read TGTGCCAGCAGTCTAGGGCCCGAGCAGTACTTC.